These T cell receptor beta chains were read from a single sample in a study of blood T cell repertoires in COVID-19. Assay used: immunoSEQ multiplex PCR; TCRdb lists only in-frame clones, some missing. Of fewer than 500,000 clones detected, over 75% appear once; the ten largest clones hold around 0.95%. The sample was PBMCs or T cells enriched from blood (not recorded which). Receptors originate from a woman in her twenties or thirties with acute COVID-19. Each CDR3 is given without its conserved first and last residue. The D gene is left open where the match is weak.

CDR3 protein	V gene	J gene	D gene
ASSLDDRRNTEAF	TRBV13	TRBJ1-1	NA
ASRGTQTPYEQY	TRBV2	TRBJ2-7	NA
ASSLANRVSSPLH	TRBV7-8	TRBJ1-6	NA
ASSRRPRETDSYEQY	TRBV18	TRBJ2-7	NA
AWSAGQAWEQY	TRBV30	TRBJ2-7	TRBD1
ASTLAGHGYS	TRBV28	TRBJ1-2	NA
ASSQELSGGDSDTQY	TRBV4-1	TRBJ2-3	TRBD2
ASLSSGGTYTGELF	TRBV3-1/TRBV3-2	TRBJ2-2	TRBD2
ASSRWTGGAYGYT	TRBV4-1	TRBJ1-2	TRBD1
AWSPGQNNQPQH	TRBV30	TRBJ1-5	TRBD1
ATENRARNEKLF	TRBV15	TRBJ1-4	NA
ASSPELENTEAF	TRBV4-1	TRBJ1-1	NA
ASSEGTSNQPQH	TRBV2	TRBJ1-5	NA
ASSQATDNQMAF	TRBV4-2	TRBJ1-1	NA
ASSFDRANYGYT	TRBV13	TRBJ1-2	TRBD1
AISEGSGDSYNEQF	TRBV10-3	TRBJ2-1	TRBD2
ASSLLGQGYEQY	TRBV7-2	TRBJ2-7	TRBD1
ASSLSWGHNEQF	TRBV7-3	TRBJ2-1	NA
ASTLGGTEAF	TRBV5-1	TRBJ1-1	NA
ASSLERAKRDTQY	TRBV5-1	TRBJ2-3	NA
ATGDRVDEKLF	TRBV21-1	TRBJ1-4	NA
ASSKGTGGRSDEQF	TRBV6-1	TRBJ2-1	TRBD1
ASSAGGQGANGYT	TRBV25-1	TRBJ1-2	TRBD1
ASSLGQLYGYT	TRBV28	TRBJ1-2	NA
SAPGHLNTEAF	TRBV29-1	TRBJ1-1	NA
ASSVDGRAQETQY	TRBV9	TRBJ2-5	NA
ASSPINQRKNYGYT	TRBV18	TRBJ1-2	NA
ASSLNRVSTDTQY	TRBV7-3	TRBJ2-3	NA
ASSGYSGGGTTDTQY	TRBV5-1	TRBJ2-3	TRBD2
ASSSVGSSNIQY	TRBV7-2	TRBJ2-4	NA
ASSHPSRTGRYGYT	TRBV3-1/TRBV3-2	TRBJ1-2	TRBD1
ASSGRTGGDPYEQY	TRBV9	TRBJ2-7	TRBD1
ASRIGGGGGSPLH	TRBV27	TRBJ1-6	TRBD1
ASSEGQSNQPQH	TRBV2	TRBJ1-5	NA
ASSPKAGRYNSPLH	TRBV18	TRBJ1-6	NA
ASSQDTGSGQPQH	TRBV3-1/TRBV3-2	TRBJ1-5	NA
ASGSMSRGNEQF	TRBV12-5	TRBJ2-1	NA
ASSWDRSSGNTIY	TRBV5-1	TRBJ1-3	TRBD1
AWSTSPGTIY	TRBV30	TRBJ1-3	NA
ASSQPRGANTGELF	TRBV3-1/TRBV3-2	TRBJ2-2	TRBD2
ASSSDEKLF	TRBV12-3/TRBV12-4	TRBJ1-4	NA
ASLGASGERQYQETQY	TRBV2	TRBJ2-5	TRBD2
ASSLTGYEQF	TRBV7-2	TRBJ2-1	NA